A selection of T cell receptor beta chains follows, all from one sample in a study of shared T cell receptors in the human thymus. The protocol was immunoSEQ multiplex PCR, while the TCRdb copy is restricted to in-frame clones and leaves out a portion. The sample carries about 710,000 clones, 87% recorded once. The same sample was also used in a study of human thymus T cells.

The sequenced material came from thymocytes. These receptors all stem from a boy younger than two with a congenital heart defect. Each CDR3 is given with its conserved first and last residue. D genes are given only for firm matches. Some rows have no size entry. The others give once, few or many, or a class for an expanded clone.

size: NA; J: TRBJ2-2; length: 16; D: TRBD1; V: TRBV5-1; CDR3: CASSLAVQGAAGELFF; DNA: TGCGCCAGCAGCTTGGCCGTTCAGGGGGCCGCCGGGGAGCTGTTTTTT
size: NA; J: TRBJ1-2; length: 14; D: NA; V: TRBV2; CDR3: CASSEESQGYGYTF; DNA: TGTGCCAGCAGTGAAGAGTCACAGGGCTATGGCTACACCTTC
size: NA; J: TRBJ1-1; length: 14; D: TRBD1; V: TRBV7-8; CDR3: CASSLEVWGQEAFF; DNA: TGTGCCAGCAGCTTAGAAGTCTGGGGACAGGAAGCTTTCTTT
size: NA; J: TRBJ1-5; length: 15; D: TRBD1; V: TRBV5-4; CDR3: CASSRDREPNQPQHF; DNA: TGTGCCAGCAGCAGAGACAGGGAGCCCAATCAGCCCCAGCATTTT
size: NA; J: TRBJ1-2; length: 15; D: TRBD1; V: TRBV27; CDR3: CASSPTGGGAYGYTF; DNA: TGTGCCAGCAGTCCAACAGGGGGCGGGGCCTATGGCTACACCTTC
size: once; J: TRBJ1-5; length: 12; D: NA; V: TRBV7-9; CDR3: CASSFLGQPQHF; DNA: TGTGCCAGCAGCTTTCTAGGTCAGCCCCAGCATTTT
size: NA; J: TRBJ2-2; length: 17; D: NA; V: TRBV27; CDR3: CASSPISGERHPGELFF; DNA: TGTGCCAGCAGCCCAATTTCCGGCGAGAGACACCCCGGGGAGCTGTTTTTT
size: NA; J: TRBJ1-1; length: 16; D: NA; V: TRBV7-6; CDR3: CASSLEALLENTEAFF; DNA: TGTGCCAGCAGCTTAGAAGCCCTTCTAGAGAACACTGAAGCTTTCTTT
size: NA; J: TRBJ2-7; length: 14; D: NA; V: TRBV29-1; CDR3: CSAPEGTSSYEQYF; DNA: TGCAGCGCCCCAGAAGGTACTAGCTCCTACGAGCAGTACTTC
size: NA; J: TRBJ2-3; length: 20; D: TRBD2; V: TRBV2; CDR3: CASSETGSGGTSTSTDTQYF; DNA: TGTGCCAGCAGTGAAACGGGTAGCGGGGGGACTAGCACTAGCACAGATACGCAGTATTTT
size: NA; J: TRBJ2-1; length: 13; D: NA; V: TRBV15; CDR3: CATSRDRVREQFF; DNA: TGTGCCACCAGCAGAGACAGGGTCAGGGAGCAGTTCTTC
size: NA; J: TRBJ1-2; length: 13; D: NA; V: TRBV10-1; CDR3: CASSREGSYGYTF; DNA: TGCGCCAGCAGCAGGGAGGGTTCCTATGGCTACACCTTC
size: NA; J: TRBJ2-7; length: 14; D: NA; V: TRBV5-5; CDR3: CASTRRGHRYEQYF; DNA: TGTGCCAGCACCCGTAGAGGACACCGCTACGAGCAGTACTTC
size: NA; J: TRBJ2-5; length: 13; D: NA; V: TRBV14; CDR3: CASSPSFEETQYF; DNA: TGTGCCAGCAGTCCCTCCTTTGAAGAGACCCAGTACTTC
size: NA; J: TRBJ2-7; length: 17; D: NA; V: TRBV7-2; CDR3: CASSPTDGASDSYEQYF; DNA: TGTGCCAGCAGCCCAACCGACGGGGCTAGCGATTCCTACGAGCAGTACTTC
size: NA; J: TRBJ1-2; length: 14; D: NA; V: TRBV7-2; CDR3: CASSSPGSVYGYTF; DNA: TGTGCCAGCAGCTCCCCAGGGTCTGTCTATGGCTACACCTTC
size: NA; J: TRBJ2-4; length: 14; D: TRBD1; V: TRBV27; CDR3: CASRPWDSQNIQYF; DNA: TGTGCCAGCAGACCCTGGGACAGCCAAAACATTCAGTACTTC
size: NA; J: TRBJ1-6; length: 14; D: TRBD1; V: TRBV6-5; CDR3: CASSGQGVYSPLHF; DNA: TGTGCCAGCAGTGGTCAGGGGGTTTATTCACCCCTCCACTTT
size: NA; J: TRBJ2-7; length: 18; D: TRBD2; V: TRBV18; CDR3: CASSRIEPSGRNPYEQYF; DNA: TGTGCCAGCTCACGCATAGAGCCTAGCGGGAGAAATCCGTACGAGCAGTACTTC
size: NA; J: TRBJ1-1; length: 16; D: TRBD1; V: TRBV30; CDR3: CAWSVHGTGFSTEAFF; DNA: TGTGCCTGGAGTGTACATGGGACAGGGTTTAGCACTGAAGCTTTCTTT
size: NA; J: TRBJ1-2; length: 15; D: NA; V: TRBV27; CDR3: CASSLSIGGYYGYTF; DNA: TGTGCCAGCAGTTTAAGTATAGGAGGATACTATGGCTACACCTTC
size: NA; J: TRBJ1-2; length: 14; D: NA; V: TRBV28; CDR3: CASSLPGIDYGYTF; DNA: TGTGCCAGCAGTTTGCCGGGGATCGACTATGGCTACACCTTC
size: NA; J: TRBJ2-3; length: 18; D: TRBD2; V: TRBV27; CDR3: CASMVSSGGVTSTDTQYF; DNA: TGTGCCAGCATGGTCAGTAGCGGGGGGGTAACTAGCACAGATACGCAGTATTTT
size: few; J: TRBJ2-4; length: 17; D: TRBD1; V: TRBV7-6; CDR3: CASSSTPLDRGLDIQYF; DNA: TGTGCCAGCAGCTCTACTCCCCTCGACAGGGGGTTGGACATTCAGTACTTC
size: NA; J: TRBJ2-1; length: 16; D: TRBD2; V: TRBV7-3; CDR3: CASSLWPSGGYNEQFF; DNA: TGTGCCAGCAGCTTATGGCCTAGCGGGGGATACAATGAGCAGTTCTTC
size: NA; J: TRBJ2-5; length: 13; D: NA; V: TRBV15; CDR3: CATSRGGQETQYF; DNA: TGTGCCACCAGCAGAGGCGGCCAAGAGACCCAGTACTTC
size: NA; J: TRBJ1-2; length: 16; D: TRBD1; V: TRBV28; CDR3: CATIGTGGLAAYGYTF; DNA: TGTGCCACCATAGGGACAGGGGGACTGGCTGCCTATGGCTACACCTTC
size: NA; J: TRBJ2-5; length: 15; D: NA; V: TRBV5-6; CDR3: CASSLEWGRQETQYF; DNA: TGTGCCAGCAGCTTGGAGTGGGGGAGGCAAGAGACCCAGTACTTC
size: NA; J: TRBJ2-5; length: 14; D: NA; V: TRBV27; CDR3: CASSAGIPQETQYF; DNA: TGTGCCAGCAGCGCGGGGATCCCACAAGAGACCCAGTACTTC
size: once; J: TRBJ1-1; length: 15; D: NA; V: TRBV14; CDR3: CASSLRPGQEIEAFF; DNA: TGTGCCAGCTCCTTAAGGCCGGGACAAGAAATTGAAGCTTTCTTT
size: NA; J: TRBJ2-7; length: 16; D: NA; V: TRBV10-3; CDR3: CAISEGVTPFSYEQYF; DNA: TGTGCCATCAGTGAGGGAGTGACTCCTTTCTCCTACGAGCAGTACTTC
size: NA; J: TRBJ1-4; length: 16; D: NA; V: TRBV21-1; CDR3: CASSTNRLRPNEKLFF; DNA: TGTGCCAGCAGCACGAACAGGCTGCGCCCTAATGAAAAACTGTTTTTT
size: NA; J: TRBJ1-2; length: 15; D: TRBD1; V: TRBV14; CDR3: CASSLRQGTLYGYTF; DNA: TGTGCCAGCAGCCTAAGACAGGGGACCCTTTATGGCTACACCTTC
size: NA; J: TRBJ1-2; length: 13; D: NA; V: TRBV7-3; CDR3: CASSSIDTYGYTF; DNA: TGTGCCAGCAGCTCGATCGACACATATGGCTACACCTTC
size: NA; J: TRBJ2-3; length: 17; D: NA; V: TRBV28; CDR3: CASSFQRRGRGGDTQYF; DNA: TGTGCCAGCAGTTTTCAACGGCGAGGGAGAGGAGGAGATACGCAGTATTTT
size: NA; J: TRBJ2-1; length: 19; D: TRBD2; V: TRBV19; CDR3: CASSIGPGVSGSSYNEQFF; DNA: TGTGCCAGTAGTATTGGCCCCGGGGTTAGCGGGAGCTCCTACAATGAGCAGTTCTTC
size: NA; J: TRBJ1-1; length: 11; D: NA; V: TRBV20-1; CDR3: CSARSLGEAFF; DNA: TGCAGTGCTAGAAGCCTCGGGGAAGCTTTCTTT
size: NA; J: TRBJ2-1; length: 17; D: TRBD2; V: TRBV5-6; CDR3: CASSYSRGGAPYNEQFF; DNA: TGTGCCAGCAGCTACAGCCGGGGGGGGGCGCCTTACAATGAGCAGTTCTTC
size: NA; J: TRBJ1-2; length: 12; D: TRBD1; V: TRBV2; CDR3: CASRDRVNGYTF; DNA: TGTGCCAGCAGGGACAGGGTTAATGGCTACACCTTC
size: NA; J: TRBJ2-3; length: 16; D: TRBD2; V: TRBV5-4; CDR3: CASSATGTSGSGTQYF; DNA: TGTGCCAGCAGCGCGACCGGGACTAGCGGGAGTGGTACGCAGTATTTT
size: NA; J: TRBJ1-5; length: 17; D: TRBD1; V: TRBV27; CDR3: CASSPRPTGIENQPQHF; DNA: TGTGCCAGCAGTCCCCGCCCGACAGGGATTGAAAATCAGCCCCAGCATTTT
size: NA; J: TRBJ2-7; length: 13; D: TRBD2; V: TRBV27; CDR3: CASGLAGIYEQYF; DNA: TGTGCCAGCGGACTAGCGGGAATCTACGAGCAGTACTTC
size: NA; J: TRBJ1-1; length: 13; D: NA; V: TRBV9; CDR3: CASSARGGRAAFF; DNA: TGTGCCAGCAGCGCCCGGGGCGGGAGAGCAGCTTTCTTT
size: NA; J: TRBJ2-1; length: 18; D: TRBD2; V: TRBV14; CDR3: CASSGGLAGDHSYNEQFF; DNA: TGTGCCAGCAGCGGGGGACTAGCGGGCGACCACTCCTACAATGAGCAGTTCTTC
size: NA; J: TRBJ2-1; length: 14; D: TRBD2; V: TRBV5-4; CDR3: CASSLERDGDEQFF; DNA: TGTGCCAGCAGCTTGGAGCGGGACGGGGATGAGCAGTTCTTC
size: NA; J: TRBJ1-2; length: 13; D: NA; V: TRBV10-2; CDR3: CASSLGTTYGYTF; DNA: TGCGCCAGCTCTCTCGGGACAACCTATGGCTACACCTTC
size: NA; J: TRBJ2-7; length: 16; D: TRBD1; V: TRBV6-5; CDR3: CASSFKGDRVTGEQYF; DNA: TGTGCCAGCAGTTTTAAGGGCGACAGGGTGACGGGAGAGCAGTACTTC
size: NA; J: TRBJ1-6; length: 18; D: NA; V: TRBV30; CDR3: CAWSVTGRKSSYNSPLHF; DNA: TGTGCCTGGAGTGTCACAGGTAGAAAGAGCTCCTATAATTCACCCCTCCACTTT
size: NA; J: TRBJ2-7; length: 16; D: TRBD1; V: TRBV28; CDR3: CASSSPSSDRDREQYF; DNA: TGTGCCAGCAGTTCCCCAAGCTCCGACAGGGACAGGGAGCAGTACTTC
size: few; J: TRBJ1-2; length: 14; D: NA; V: TRBV27; CDR3: CASSLRSPGYGYTF; DNA: TGTGCCAGCAGTTTAAGATCCCCAGGGTATGGCTACACCTTC
size: NA; J: TRBJ2-3; length: 15; D: NA; V: TRBV11-3; CDR3: CASSQSGNSTDTQYF; DNA: TGTGCCAGCAGCCAATCGGGAAATAGCACAGATACGCAGTATTTT
size: few; J: TRBJ2-7; length: 14; D: TRBD2; V: TRBV5-1; CDR3: CASSLGLAGGYVYF; DNA: TGCGCCAGCAGCTTGGGACTAGCGGGGGGATATGTGTACTTC
size: once; J: TRBJ2-1; length: 17; D: NA; V: TRBV7-9; CDR3: CASSLDDSFDSYNEQFF; DNA: TGTGCCAGCAGCTTAGATGACTCGTTTGACTCCTACAATGAGCAGTTCTTC
size: NA; J: TRBJ1-6; length: 19; D: NA; V: TRBV11-2; CDR3: CASSLDPYRVAIYNSPLHF; DNA: TGTGCCAGCAGCTTAGATCCTTACAGGGTGGCAATCTATAATTCACCCCTCCACTTT
size: NA; J: TRBJ1-2; length: 16; D: NA; V: TRBV28; CDR3: CASSFYRGPATGGYTF; DNA: TGTGCCAGCAGTTTTTATCGTGGTCCTGCAACGGGTGGCTACACCTTC
size: NA; J: TRBJ1-2; length: 15; D: TRBD1; V: TRBV9; CDR3: CASSAGQGPNYGYTF; DNA: TGTGCCAGCAGCGCGGGACAGGGACCTAACTATGGCTACACCTTC
size: NA; J: TRBJ2-1; length: 15; D: NA; V: TRBV5-6; CDR3: CASSLGAGPGHEQFF; DNA: TGTGCCAGCAGCTTGGGGGCGGGGCCCGGGCATGAGCAGTTCTTC
size: NA; J: TRBJ2-1; length: 16; D: NA; V: TRBV5-4; CDR3: CASSLIVLRVAYEQFF; DNA: TGTGCCAGCAGCTTGATCGTATTACGCGTTGCCTATGAGCAGTTCTTC
size: NA; J: TRBJ2-7; length: 15; D: TRBD2; V: TRBV11-2; CDR3: CASSFLAGVPYEQYF; DNA: TGTGCCAGCAGCTTTCTAGCGGGAGTCCCCTACGAGCAGTACTTC